The 9 T cell receptor beta chains below all came from one sample that was sequenced in a study of T cell clonotyping in hematopoietic cell transplantation. Repertoires were generated with immunoSEQ multiplex PCR, while TCRdb's copy carries only in-frame clones and drops some. The sample lists thousands of clones, roughly 91% seen once, with 3.5% to 5% in the top ten. Here the sequenced sample was peripheral blood mononuclear cells, taken at the time of graft-versus-host disease after allogeneic stem cell transplant. The source is a male patient aged 55-69 years who had an allogeneic stem cell transplant from a related donor, so the T cells may come from the graft donor. Some clones in this sample may be carry-over from other donors' samples.

This clone was picked up one time. The genes are TRBV9 and TRBJ1-3, with D unresolved. This CDR3 region has 16 residues. The germline CDR1 and CDR2 sequences are SGDLS and YYNGEE. Trimming removed 4 bases at V and 2 bases at J, with 16 bases between. CDR3 in amino acids: CASSRRTDSTGNTIYF. The CDR3 DNA is TGTGCCAGCAGCCGCCGGACGGATTCTACTGGAAACACCATATATTTT.

The chain couples TRBV28 to TRBJ2-7, with D possibly TRBD1 on 6 matching bases. The ends were cut back, 7 bases at V and 4 bases at J, with 20 bases in the middle. Per germline, CDR1 MDHEN and CDR2 SYDVKM. The CDR3 is 15 residues long. The CDR3 here is CASILRVQGGYEQYF. The CDR3 region has the DNA TGTGCCAGCATCCTGAGAGTACAGGGCGGGTACGAGCAGTACTTC. Full variable domain (rest looked up from reference TRBV28 and TRBJ2-7): DVKVTQSSRYLVKRTGEKVFLECVQDMDHENMFWYRQDPGLGLRLIYFSYDVKMKEKGDIPEGYSVSREKKERFSLILESASTNQTSMYLCASILRVQGGYEQYFGPGTRLTVT.

This clone was picked up a small number of times. The gene calls are TRBV5-5 and TRBJ1-4, with no clear D. The germline V gene has CDR1 SGHKS and CDR2 YYEKEE (reference sequence). CDR3 length equals 14 residues. V was clipped by 1 base and J by 0 bases, with 4 bases between them. DNA of the CDR3: TGTGCCAGCAGCTTGAGTGCAACTAATGAAAAACTGTTTTTT. This sequence encodes CASSLSATNEKLFF.

This chain uses TRBV11-3 with TRBJ2-1, with unresolved D. Trimming pared 2 bases from V and 5 bases from J, leaving 7 bases between. This CDR3 is built from 13 residues. CDR1 SGHNT and CDR2 YENEEA come from the germline V gene. DNA of the CDR3: TGTGCCAGCAGCTTATCACGGAACAATGAGCAGTTCTTC. The encoded protein is CASSLSRNNEQFF.

This chain links TRBV14 with TRBJ2-3; D remains ambiguous. Germline V gene lookup returns CDR1 SGHDN and CDR2 FVKESK. Deletions cut 4 bases from V and 5 bases from J, with 7 bases between. The CDR3 length is 12 residues. CDR3 sequence (DNA): TGTGCCAGCAGCCCCTGGAGAGATACGCAGTATTTT. This encodes CASSPWRDTQYF.

J is TRBJ2-7 and V is TRBV7-2, with D tentatively TRBD2 (5 bases). Germline CDR1 reads SGHTA; CDR2 reads FQGNSA. The CDR3 has 12 amino acids. Trimming left V 5 bases short and J 3 bases short, with 8 bases between. CDR3 sequence: CASSLTSYEQYF. In nucleotides, the CDR3 is TGTGCCAGCAGCCTCACTAGCTACGAGCAGTACTTC.

The V call is TRBV7-2, the J call TRBJ2-7, with no clear D. Trimming stripped 2 bases from V and 0 bases from J, with 8 bases between. The CDR3 contains 14 residues. Germline-derived CDR1 and CDR2 are SGHTA and FQGNSA. The CDR3 reads CASSLIQNSYEQYF. For the CDR3, the DNA is TGTGCCAGCAGCTTAATACAAAACTCCTACGAGCAGTACTTC.

This clone was observed a few times. This chain connects TRBV27 to TRBJ2-2, with D unresolved. The V end lost 3 bases, the J end lost 6 bases, and 11 bases lay between the germline ends. Germline assignment: CDR1 MNHEY and CDR2 SMNVEV (reference sequence). The CDR3 is 14 residues long. Here the CDR3 DNA reads TGTGCCAGCAGTTTTCTGGTCGCGGCCGGGGAGCTGTTTTTT. Its protein product is CASSFLVAAGELFF.

V is TRBV5-5 and J is TRBJ1-5; no reliable D call. The V end lost 1 base, the J end lost 2 bases, and 10 bases lay between the germline ends. The CDR3 is made up of 15 amino acids. In germline, CDR1 is SGHKS, CDR2 YYEKEE (reference sequence). CDR3 protein: CASSLFSGGNQPQHF. The CDR3 coding sequence is TGTGCCAGCAGCTTGTTTAGCGGGGGCAATCAGCCCCAGCATTTT.